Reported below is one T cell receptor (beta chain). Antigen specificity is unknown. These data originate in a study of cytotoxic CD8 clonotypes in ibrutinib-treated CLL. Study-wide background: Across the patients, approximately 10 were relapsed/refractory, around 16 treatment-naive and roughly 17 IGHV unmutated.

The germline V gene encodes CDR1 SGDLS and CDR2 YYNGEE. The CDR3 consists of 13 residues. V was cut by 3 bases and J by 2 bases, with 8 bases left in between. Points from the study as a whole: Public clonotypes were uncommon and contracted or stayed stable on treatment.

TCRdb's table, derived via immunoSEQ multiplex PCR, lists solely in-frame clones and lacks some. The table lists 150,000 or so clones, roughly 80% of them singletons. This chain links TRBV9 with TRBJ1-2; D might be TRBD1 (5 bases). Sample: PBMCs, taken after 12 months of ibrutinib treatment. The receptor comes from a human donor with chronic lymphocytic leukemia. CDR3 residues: CASSAGGNYGYTF. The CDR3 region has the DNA TGTGCCAGCAGCGCCGGGGGGAACTATGGCTACACCTTC. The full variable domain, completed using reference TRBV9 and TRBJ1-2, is DSGVTQTPKHLITATGQRVTLRCSPRSGDLSVYWYQQSLDQGLQFLIQYYNGEERAKGNILERFSAQQFPDLHSELNLSSLELGDSALYFCASSAGGNYGYTFGSGTRLTVV.